This T cell receptor (beta chain) appears in the sequencing data of a study of blood T cells in healthy people across ages. Sample-barcoded 5' priming and a J-beta primer mix drove a second PCR of about 6 to 12 cycles. TCRdb itself ran the 5' RACE reads through MiXCR, one entry per CDR3 protein. The table lists under 700,000 distinct CDR3 sequences, 20% to 30% of them singletons. With regard to this clonotype: Its target is not known.

Donors each provided 8 to 10 milliliters of peripheral blood. V lost 1 base and J lost 7, with 14 bases in between. Germline V gene lookup returns CDR1 SGHTA and CDR2 FQGTGA. The length of the CDR3 is 14 residues. Study observations and caveats: The fall in TCR beta diversity per million T cells was roughly linear with age.

The sample was also linked to a second study, of T cells of mothers and their children. That source reports: Donors were a few healthy Caucasian mothers and their six children.

The sequenced material came from blood. V usage is TRBV7-3 and J usage is TRBJ2-7; D may be TRBD1 (6 bases). The TCR sequence derives from a boy aged 10-17 years in good health. The CDR3 DNA is TGTGCCAGCAGCTTAAGTGGGGCAGGGGAAGAGCAGTACTTC. It encodes CASSLSGAGEEQYF.